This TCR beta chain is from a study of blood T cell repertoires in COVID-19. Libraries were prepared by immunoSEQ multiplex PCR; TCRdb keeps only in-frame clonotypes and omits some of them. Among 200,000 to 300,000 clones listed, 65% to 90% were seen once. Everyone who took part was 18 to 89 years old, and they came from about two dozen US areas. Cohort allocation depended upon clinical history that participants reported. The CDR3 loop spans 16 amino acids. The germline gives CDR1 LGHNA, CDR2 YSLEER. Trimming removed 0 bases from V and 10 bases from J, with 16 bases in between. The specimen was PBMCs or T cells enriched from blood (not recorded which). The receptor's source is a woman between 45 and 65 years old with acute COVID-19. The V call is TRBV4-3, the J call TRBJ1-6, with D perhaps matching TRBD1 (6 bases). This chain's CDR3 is CASSQDTRAGESPLHF. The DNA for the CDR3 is TGCGCCAGCAGCCAAGATACGCGGGCAGGGGAGTCACCCCTCCACTTT.